The T cell receptor (beta chain) under discussion was sequenced for a study of OX40 agonist ivuxolimab in advanced cancers. Assay used: immunoSEQ multiplex PCR; TCRdb lists only in-frame clones, some missing. Of 30,000 to 45,000 clones listed, around 83% are singletons. Comments on this clone: What it recognizes is unknown.

Findings and limits, study-wide: No antigen was identified for the clonally expanded peripheral T cells. Circulating CD4+ and CD8+ T cells showed clonal expansion by week 6 at 0.1 to 3.0 mg/kg.

The V end lost 4 bases, the J end lost 12 bases, and 19 bases lay between the germline ends. The CDR3 totals 14 residues. Germline values: CDR1 GTSNPN, CDR2 SVGIG (reference sequence). The specimen was CD4+ or CD8+ T cells sorted from blood, collected in a trial of the OX40 agonist ivuxolimab. The sequence was obtained from an adult with an advanced solid tumor such as melanoma, head and neck, liver or kidney cancer. The V call is TRBV30, the J call TRBJ1-6; D unclear. This chain's CDR3 is CAWNNIETDGPLHF. CDR3 in DNA: TGTGCCTGGAATAATATAGAGACTGATGGACCCCTCCACTTT.